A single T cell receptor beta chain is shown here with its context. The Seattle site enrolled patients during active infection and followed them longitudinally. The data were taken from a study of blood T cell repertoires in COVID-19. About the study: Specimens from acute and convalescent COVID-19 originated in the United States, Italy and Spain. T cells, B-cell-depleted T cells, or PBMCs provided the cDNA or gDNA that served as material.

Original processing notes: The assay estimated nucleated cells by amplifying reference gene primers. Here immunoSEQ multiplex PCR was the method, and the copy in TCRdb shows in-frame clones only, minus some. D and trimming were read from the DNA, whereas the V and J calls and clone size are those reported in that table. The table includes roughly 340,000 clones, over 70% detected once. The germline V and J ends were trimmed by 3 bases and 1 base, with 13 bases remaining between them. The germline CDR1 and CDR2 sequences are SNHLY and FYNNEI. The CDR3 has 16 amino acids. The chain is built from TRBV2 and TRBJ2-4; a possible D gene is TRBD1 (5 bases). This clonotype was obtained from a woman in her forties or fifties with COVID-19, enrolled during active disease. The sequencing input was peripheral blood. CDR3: CASSDLGVSAKNIQYF. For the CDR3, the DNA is TGTGCCAGCAGTGACCTAGGGGTTTCCGCCAAAAACATTCAGTACTTC.